This is a list of T cell receptor beta chains from one sample in a study of blood T cell repertoires in COVID-19. Libraries were prepared by immunoSEQ multiplex PCR; TCRdb keeps only in-frame clonotypes and omits some of them. This sample yields approximately 100,000 clones, of which 89% are seen a single time; 3.5% to 4% belongs to the top ten. The sample was peripheral blood. The receptors stem from a woman aged 55-69 years with acute or convalescent COVID-19. The conserved cysteine and the conserved F or W are not part of the CDR3 here. A row's size may be missing; if present it is once, few, many or a size class.

v_call clone_size cdr3_aa
TRBV9 - ASSPTGGEAGNTIY
TRBV1 - TSSQVANCNEQF
TRBV19 - ASSPGTVLSGNTIY
TRBV19 - ASSNGLAGAPSYEQY
TRBV6-5 - ASRRGLNTEAF
TRBV5-1 few ASSLSGVTEAF
TRBV28 - ASGRGGNEQF
TRBV14 - ASSQFNEQY
TRBV25-1 - ASSPPGLAGTGELF
TRBV5-6 - ASSFGTGTSYGYT
TRBV5-4 - ASSGGGRFSGNTIY
TRBV5-1 once ASSPGQGGNQPQH
TRBV19 - ASTPRDKPYGYT
TRBV24-1 - ATSDRRGVSETQY
TRBV10-3 - AVAAGLQETQY
TRBV7-9 - ASSLQGAFYGYT
TRBV5-1 - ASSQLGPSSYNEQF
TRBV18 once ASSPGQGILTEAF
TRBV10-2 - ASSTERFYGYT
TRBV29-1 - SVDGTSGPLGTQY
TRBV28 - ASSRDSLGANVLT
TRBV12-3/TRBV12-4 - ASSSPARSVAF
TRBV9 - ASSVTGTTLFNEQF
TRBV5-1 - ASQKGVDNEQF
TRBV6-5 - ASIPGLYANTEAF
TRBV19 - ASRSLLAQETQY
TRBV5-1 few ASSLTVMNTEAF
TRBV27 - ASSSRLRDRGRTDTQY
TRBV6-5 - ASSYSRGSTEAF
TRBV6-1 - ASSERTGVEQY
TRBV7-2 - ASSKRASGQETQY
TRBV6-5 - ASFGQGANYGYT
TRBV2 once ASSEQRVGTDTQY
TRBV7-2 - ASSSYSSSYNSPLH
TRBV11-1 once ASSLEQGAVTDTQY
TRBV23-1 - ASSPTTAYEQY
TRBV28 - ASSSAGRLEQF
TRBV7-9 - ASSSQQGAAF
TRBV21-1 - ASIERWDSEAF
TRBV7-9 - ASSLSTGNTEAF
TRBV7-8 - ASSWDYPNTGELF
TRBV6-5 - ASSPANTGELF
TRBV7-3 - ASSPTGGAYEQY
TRBV27 - ASSNTGEGYGYT
TRBV11-3 - ASTDRGLGTEAF
TRBV11-2 few ASSPRRNLNTEAF
TRBV11-3 - ASSLETVNTEAF
TRBV28 - ASIPNRAGDSPLH
TRBV25-1 - ASSEAGVAGRDEQF
TRBV20-1 few SASRSGGGTEAF
TRBV28 - ASLPGGAYNEQF
TRBV13 - ASSPRTGDRGYT
TRBV3-1/TRBV3-2 - ASSQWRVGYT